This TCR beta chain is drawn from a study of cytomegalovirus exposure and HLA in healthy donors. The study's findings and limits: A highly shared variant cluster was judged a likely technical artifact.

Comment on this clone: The antigen is not known.

13 Jbeta primers and 60 Vbeta primers were used for the PCR. The table came from immunoSEQ multiplex PCR; TCRdb's copy has only in-frame clones and leaves some out. Among some 110,000 clones listed, over 75% were seen once. Per the germline V gene, CDR1 is SGDLS and CDR2 is YYNGEE. V was clipped by 0 bases and J by 2 bases, with 11 bases between them. The CDR3 covers 15 residues. The sequence was obtained from a woman in her forties in good health and CMV-seropositive. The chain has TRBV9 and TRBJ2-5; no clear D gene. The sequenced material came from PBMCs. CDR3 DNA: TGTGCCAGCAGCGTAGCGGTTAGCACACAAGAGACCCAGTACTTC. Translating gives CASSVAVSTQETQYF.